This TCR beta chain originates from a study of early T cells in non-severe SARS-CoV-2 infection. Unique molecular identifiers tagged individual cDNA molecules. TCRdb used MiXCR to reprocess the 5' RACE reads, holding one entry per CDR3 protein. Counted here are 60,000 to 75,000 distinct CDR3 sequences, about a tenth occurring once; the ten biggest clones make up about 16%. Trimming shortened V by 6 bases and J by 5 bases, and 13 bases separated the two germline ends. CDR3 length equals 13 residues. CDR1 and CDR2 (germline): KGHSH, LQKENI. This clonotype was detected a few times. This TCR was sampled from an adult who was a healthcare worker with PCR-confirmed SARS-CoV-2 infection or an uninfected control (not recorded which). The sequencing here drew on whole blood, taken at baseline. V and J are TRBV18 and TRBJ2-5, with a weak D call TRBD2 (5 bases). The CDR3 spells CASSRTVRETQYF. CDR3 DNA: TGTGCCAGCTCCCGGACTGTAAGGGAGACCCAGTACTTC.